This section outlines one TCR beta chain sequence together with its context. The antigen remains unidentified. These data originate in a study of synovial regulatory T cells in juvenile arthritis. The protocol was immunoSEQ multiplex PCR, while the TCRdb copy is restricted to in-frame clones and leaves out a portion. The specimen's table records approximately 9,300 clones. Study results and caveats: CDR3 overlap with synovial Tregs was higher for iaTregs than other blood Tregs. iaTreg TCR repertoires were largely private across patients and partially overlapped synovial Teff and blood CPL. Inflammation-associated Treg cells in blood had less TCR diversity than the remaining blood Treg cells.

Median disease duration was about 7 years, range 0.2-19.1. The receptor comes from a donor aged 2-35 years with juvenile idiopathic arthritis. Sequenced material: Treg cells from blood. Subset: remaining (HLA-DR-negative) circulating blood Treg cells.

CDR3 protein: CASSWRWDSSNTGELFF. This sequence joins TRBV5-1 and TRBJ2-2; there is no DNA to check the TCRdb D call of TRBD2. This CDR3 is 17 amino acids long. DNA was not recorded. Germline CDR1 SGHRS, CDR2 YFSETQ.